The 6 T cell receptor beta chains below were found in one sample sequenced in a study of blood T cell repertoires in COVID-19. Libraries were prepared by immunoSEQ multiplex PCR; TCRdb keeps only in-frame clonotypes and omits some of them. The data contain 200,000 to 250,000 clones, approximately 83% of them singletons. The sample was peripheral blood. The source is a man older than 75 with acute or convalescent COVID-19.

This clone was counted a single time. This chain uses TRBV5-1 with TRBJ2-1; TRBD2 agrees at 7 bases. V lost 0 bases, J lost 9 bases, and 12 bases stayed unmatched. The CDR3 has 16 residues. From germline, CDR1 is SGHRS and CDR2 YFSETQ. CDR3 sequence reads: CASSLASRMGGSEQFF. In DNA, the CDR3 is TGCGCCAGCAGCTTGGCCTCCCGTATGGGGGGGAGTGAGCAGTTCTTC.

The chain is built from TRBV20-1 and TRBJ1-4, with 8 bases aligning to TRBD1. This CDR3 contains 16 residues. Trimming cost V 3 bases and J 6 bases; bases outside gene matches: 12. CDR1 and CDR2 from the germline V gene are DFQATT and SNEGSKA (reference sequence). The CDR3 nucleotides are TGCAGTGCTAGTTCTGCCAGGACAGGGCTGTATGAAAAACTGTTTTTT. Its translation is CSASSARTGLYEKLFF.

The chain combines TRBV5-1 with TRBJ1-2; 7 nucleotides match TRBD1. J gave up 8 bases and V 3 bases, and 7 bases lay outside the gene matches. The CDR3 is made up of 13 amino acids. The germline CDR1 and CDR2 sequences are SGHRS and YFSETQ. CDR3 in DNA: TGCGCCAGCAGCTGGACAGGTGGAGACGGCTACACCTTC. This encodes CASSWTGGDGYTF.

The chain couples TRBV18 to TRBJ1-1, with 10 bases matching TRBD1. V shed 3 bases, J shed 0 bases, and the junction held 16 bases outside the gene matches. Germline V lookup: CDR1 KGHSH, CDR2 LQKENI. The CDR3 consists of 20 residues. In DNA form, the CDR3 reads TGTGCCAGCTCACCTCGGGCGACAGGGGGCCCGCTGGGCATGAACACTGAAGCTTTCTTT. Translated, it gives CASSPRATGGPLGMNTEAFF.

V and J are TRBV7-9 and TRBJ2-7, with D possibly TRBD1 on 6 matching bases. V lost 4 bases, J lost 2 bases, and 9 bases lay in between. The CDR3 extends over 13 amino acids. CDR1 SEHNR and CDR2 FQNEAQ come from the germline V gene (reference sequence). Here the CDR3 reads CASSSGTTYEQYF. The DNA of the CDR3 is TGTGCCAGCAGCTCCGGGACAACCTACGAGCAGTACTTC.

V and J are TRBV14 and TRBJ2-7, with D possibly TRBD2 on 6 matching bases. This CDR3 comprises 11 residues. The germline V gene encodes CDR1 SGHDN and CDR2 FVKESK. V was shortened by 0 bases and J by 11 bases, with 8 bases between the two germline ends. The CDR3 DNA reads as TGTGCCAGCAGCCAAGAGGGGGGAAAGTACTTC. The encoded protein is CASSQEGGKYF.